This is a list of T cell receptor beta chains from one sample in a study of T cell changes during pregnancy in multiple sclerosis. Profiling relied on immunoSEQ multiplex PCR, and the TCRdb table lists in-frame clones only, not all of them. This sample yields about 67,000 clones, of which more than 85% are seen a single time; about 2% belongs to the top ten. Sequenced here: peripheral blood, sampled in the first trimester of pregnancy. Receptors were obtained from a female donor with multiple sclerosis, enrolled in a pregnancy study. Each CDR3 is given without its conserved first and last residue.

V: TRBV7-8; CDR3: ASSLDSTGKPQH
V: TRBV7-9; CDR3: ASSLGWGQGRQPQH
V: TRBV19; CDR3: ASSFGGLYNEQF
V: TRBV19; CDR3: ASNRAGELF
V: TRBV30; CDR3: AWSALSSGRAEQY
V: TRBV19; CDR3: ASSIELVAYEQY
V: TRBV5-1; CDR3: ASSLEQGTFGTEAF
V: TRBV11-2; CDR3: ASSSLAGSSYNEQF
V: TRBV27; CDR3: ASTSRTGRQETQY
V: TRBV6-5; CDR3: ASSYPSTGGGYEQY
V: TRBV5-1; CDR3: ASSLSTGTFSGNTIY
V: TRBV27; CDR3: ASSSSRLAGMFNEQF
V: TRBV7-9; CDR3: ASSPLAGGTDTQY
V: TRBV30; CDR3: AWSLSLGRGRNTIY